This is a list of T cell receptor beta chains from one sample in a study of graft-versus-host responses after intestinal transplantation. TCRdb's copy holds only in-frame clones and misses some; the assay was immunoSEQ multiplex PCR. The sample has 95,000 to 110,000 clones, 80% to 95% seen once. The antigens of these receptors remain unknown. The specimen comprised unstimulated CD8+ T cells sorted from spleen or lymph node cells, sampled before intestinal transplant. These receptors were collected from a human donor who received an intestinal transplant. Both conserved end residues are part of each CDR3.

J gene	V gene	CDR3 protein
TRBJ1-4	TRBV4-2	CASSSGYNEKLFF
TRBJ2-7	TRBV7-9	CASIRTGMEDYEQYF
TRBJ1-2	TRBV2	CASTMQGGHSYGYTF
TRBJ2-1	TRBV5-5	CASSLAASGGNEQFF
TRBJ2-3	TRBV9	CASSVGGGYTDTQYF
TRBJ2-5	TRBV15	CATSRKGEGGSETQYF
TRBJ2-1	TRBV6-5	CASSYSSGGVNEQFF
TRBJ2-5	TRBV10-2	CASSESTVIAGGLQETQYF
TRBJ2-7	TRBV5-1	CASSRGGSYEQYF
TRBJ2-1	TRBV6-1	CATQLHRDSGYEQFF
TRBJ2-7	TRBV27	CARWMGPEQYF
TRBJ2-1	TRBV4-1	CASSLGTGVFWDDEQFF
TRBJ1-2	TRBV25-1	CASSETHDGYGYTF